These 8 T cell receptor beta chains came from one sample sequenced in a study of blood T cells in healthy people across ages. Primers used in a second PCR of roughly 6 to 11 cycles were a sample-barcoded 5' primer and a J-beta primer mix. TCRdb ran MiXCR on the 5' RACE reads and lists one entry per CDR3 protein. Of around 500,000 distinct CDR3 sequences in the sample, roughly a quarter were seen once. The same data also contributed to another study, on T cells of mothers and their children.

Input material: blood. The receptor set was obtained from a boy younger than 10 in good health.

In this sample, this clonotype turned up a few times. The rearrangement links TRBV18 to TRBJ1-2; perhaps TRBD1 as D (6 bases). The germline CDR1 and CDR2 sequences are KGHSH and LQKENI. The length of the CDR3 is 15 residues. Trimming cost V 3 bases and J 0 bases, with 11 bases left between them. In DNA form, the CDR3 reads TGTGCCAGCTCACCTGAGACAGGTGCTAACTATGGCTACACCTTC. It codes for CASSPETGANYGYTF.

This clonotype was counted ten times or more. CDR3 bases: TGTGCCAGCAGTGAATTGCAGGGCTATGGCTACACCTTC. The encoded protein is CASSELQGYGYTF. V usage is TRBV2 and J usage is TRBJ1-2; D may be TRBD1 (5 bases). Trimming took 2 bases from V and 4 from J, leaving 8 bases between them. The germline V gene has CDR1 SNHLY and CDR2 FYNNEI. CDR3 length: 13 residues.

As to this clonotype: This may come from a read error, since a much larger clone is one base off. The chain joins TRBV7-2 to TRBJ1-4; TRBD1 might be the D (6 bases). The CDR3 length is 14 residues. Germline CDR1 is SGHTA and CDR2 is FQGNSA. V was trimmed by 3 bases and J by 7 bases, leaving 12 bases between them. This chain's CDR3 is CASSLDRWTEKLFF. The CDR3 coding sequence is TGTGCCAGCAGCTTGGACAGATGGACTGAAAAACTGTTTTTT.

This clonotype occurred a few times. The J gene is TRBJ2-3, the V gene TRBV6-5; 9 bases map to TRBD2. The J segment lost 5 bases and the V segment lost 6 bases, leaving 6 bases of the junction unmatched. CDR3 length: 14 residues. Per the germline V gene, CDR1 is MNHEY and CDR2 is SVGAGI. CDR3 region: CASSPLAGQDTQYF. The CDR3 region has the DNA TGTGCCAGCAGCCCTCTAGCGGGACAAGATACGCAGTATTTT.

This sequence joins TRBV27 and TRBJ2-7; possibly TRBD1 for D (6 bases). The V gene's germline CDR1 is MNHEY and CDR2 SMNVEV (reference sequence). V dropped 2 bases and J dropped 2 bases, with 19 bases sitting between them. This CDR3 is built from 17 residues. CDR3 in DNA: TGTGCCAGCAGTTTAATGGGTACAGGGTATTCTCCCTACGAGCAGTACTTC. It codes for CASSLMGTGYSPYEQYF.

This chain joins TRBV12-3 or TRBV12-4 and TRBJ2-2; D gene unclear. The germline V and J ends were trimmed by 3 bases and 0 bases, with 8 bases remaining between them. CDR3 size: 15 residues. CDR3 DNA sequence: TGTGCCAGCAGTTTTCGGGCGGCGAACACCGGGGAGCTGTTTTTT. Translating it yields CASSFRAANTGELFF.

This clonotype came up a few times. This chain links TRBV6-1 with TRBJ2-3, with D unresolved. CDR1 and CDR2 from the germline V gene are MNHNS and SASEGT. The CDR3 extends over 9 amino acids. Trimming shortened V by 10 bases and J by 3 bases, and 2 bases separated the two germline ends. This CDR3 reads CATTDTQYF. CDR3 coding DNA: TGTGCCACAACAGATACGCAGTATTTT.

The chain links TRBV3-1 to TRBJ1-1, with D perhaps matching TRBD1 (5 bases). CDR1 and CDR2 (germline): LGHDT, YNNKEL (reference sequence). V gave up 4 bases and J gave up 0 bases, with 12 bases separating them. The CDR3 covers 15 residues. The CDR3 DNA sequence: TGTGCCAGCAGCCCCAGAAGGGGTGTGAACACTGAAGCTTTCTTT. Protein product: CASSPRRGVNTEAFF.